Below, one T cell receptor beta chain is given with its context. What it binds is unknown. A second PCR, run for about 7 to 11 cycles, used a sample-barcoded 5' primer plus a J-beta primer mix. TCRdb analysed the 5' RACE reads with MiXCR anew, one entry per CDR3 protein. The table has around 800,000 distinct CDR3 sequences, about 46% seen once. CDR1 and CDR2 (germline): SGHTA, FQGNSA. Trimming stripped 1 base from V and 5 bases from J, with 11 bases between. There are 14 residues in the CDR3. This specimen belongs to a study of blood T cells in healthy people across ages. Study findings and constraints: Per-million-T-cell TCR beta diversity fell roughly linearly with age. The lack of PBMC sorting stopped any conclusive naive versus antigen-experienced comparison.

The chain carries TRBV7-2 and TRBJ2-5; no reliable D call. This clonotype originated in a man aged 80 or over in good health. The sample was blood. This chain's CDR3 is CASSLVSEIETQYF. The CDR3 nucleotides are TGTGCCAGCAGCTTAGTGTCGGAGATTGAGACCCAGTACTTC. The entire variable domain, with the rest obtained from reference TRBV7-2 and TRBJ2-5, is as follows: GAGVSQSPSNKVTEKGKDVELRCDPISGHTALYWYRQSLGQGLEFLIYFQGNSAPDKSGLPSDRFSAERTGGSVSTLTIQRTQQEDSAVYLCASSLVSEIETQYFGPGTRLLVL.